This TCR beta chain was identified during a study of cytomegalovirus exposure and HLA in healthy donors. Study results and caveats: Rare TCR sequences dominated, though some public TCRs recurred in many donors. Subsequent analysis showed first-cohort TCR clusters tending to co-occur in 120 validation repertoires.

Data came from immunoSEQ multiplex PCR; TCRdb stores just in-frame clones and leaves some out. The repertoire holds some 130,000 clones, with approximately 82% as singletons. A remark on this clone: Antigen: not known.

CDR3 size: 13 residues. Trimming took off 3 bases at V and 7 bases at J, with 12 bases between the two ends. Looked up from germline, CDR1 is LNHDA and CDR2 is SQIVND (reference sequence). It was the approximately 110-subject validation cohort, separate from the roughly 700-subject first cohort, to which the donors belonged. The chain is built from TRBV19 and TRBJ1-2; D is undetermined. The sequence came from a man aged 30 to 39 in good health and CMV-seropositive. Specimen: PBMCs. For the CDR3, the DNA is TGTGCCAGTAGTATCCGAGAGCACGGTGGCTACACCTTC. Translating it yields CASSIREHGGYTF.